These 15 T cell receptor beta chains were all obtained from the same sample, sequenced in a study of blood T cell repertoires in COVID-19. Assay: immunoSEQ multiplex PCR; the TCRdb copy retains only in-frame clones and omits some. The sample records approximately 70,000 clones, about 91% being singletons. Sequenced: peripheral blood. The source is a man between 35 and 55 years old with COVID-19, enrolled during active disease.

The rearrangement uses TRBV15 and TRBJ2-1, with D perhaps TRBD2 (7 bases). CDR1 LNHNV and CDR2 YYDKDF come from the germline V gene (reference sequence). The CDR3 is 16 residues long. Trimming took off 5 bases at V and 9 bases at J, with 23 bases between the two ends. The DNA of the CDR3 is TGTGCCACCAGCCGGAACTTTGGTGCGGGGGCGGGTGAGCAGTTCTTC. Encoded protein: CATSRNFGAGAGEQFF.

CDR3 sequence: CASSFGAGGGATEAFF. CDR3 bases: TGTGCCAGCAGTTTTGGCGCAGGCGGCGGGGCGACTGAAGCTTTCTTT. The chain carries TRBV28 and TRBJ1-1; possibly TRBD1 for D (5 bases). CDR3 length: 16 residues. The V gene's germline CDR1 is MDHEN and CDR2 SYDVKM. Trimming removed 3 bases from V and 5 bases from J, with 19 bases in between.

This clone was seen only once. This sequence joins TRBV23-1 and TRBJ1-1, with D maybe TRBD1 (5 bases). Being an ORF, TRBV23-1 has a function that is uncertain. The V end was cut by 4 bases, the J end by 4 bases, with 10 bases between. The CDR3 extends over 13 amino acids. The CDR3 loop reads CASSPGRGTEAFF. As DNA, the CDR3 is TGCGCCAGCAGTCCCGGGAGGGGCACTGAAGCTTTCTTT.

This chain connects TRBV30 to TRBJ1-5; tentative D call: TRBD1 (5 bases). This CDR3 contains 17 residues. Trimming pared 1 base from V and 7 bases from J, leaving 23 bases between. Germline V lookup: CDR1 GTSNPN, CDR2 SVGIG (reference sequence). Here the CDR3 DNA reads TGTGCCTGGAGTGCTCAGGGCGCCAGAAGGGCCGGGCAGCCCCAGCATTTT. Protein: CAWSAQGARRAGQPQHF.

V is TRBV28 and J is TRBJ2-3; 9 bases map to TRBD2. Per germline, CDR1 MDHEN and CDR2 SYDVKM. V dropped 3 bases and J dropped 7; count of bases not matched to a gene: 5. The CDR3 runs to 14 residues. In DNA, the CDR3 is TGTGCCAGCAGTTTTTTTAGCGGGGGAAATACGCAGTATTTT. Translating gives CASSFFSGGNTQYF.

The chain combines TRBV7-3 with TRBJ2-5; 12 positions match TRBD2. This CDR3 spans 16 amino acids. Germline CDR1 and CDR2: SGHTA and FQGTGA. After removal of 6 bases from V and 5 bases from J, the junction contained 10 bases not matched to a gene. The CDR3: CASRPTGLAGIETQYF. The CDR3, as DNA: TGTGCCAGCAGACCTACCGGACTAGCGGGGATCGAGACCCAGTACTTC.

This chain links TRBV7-9 with TRBJ2-1, with TRBD2 matching 8 bases. The CDR3 runs to 13 residues. V lost 4 bases, J lost 8 bases, and 4 bases stayed unmatched. Germline V gene data show CDR1 as SEHNR and CDR2 as FQNEAQ (reference sequence). The CDR3 is CASSSGRAYEQFF. The CDR3 DNA is TGTGCCAGCAGCTCCGGGAGGGCGTATGAGCAGTTCTTC.

The chain links TRBV4-2 to TRBJ2-5; weak D call: TRBD1 (5 bases). V was trimmed by 6 bases and J by 4 bases, leaving 15 bases between them. Germline V gives CDR1 LGHNA, CDR2 YNFKEQ. The CDR3 consists of 14 residues. This chain's CDR3 is CASSSMDTPETQYF. The CDR3 DNA sequence: TGTGCCAGCAGTTCCATGGACACCCCAGAGACCCAGTACTTC.

This chain connects TRBV5-1 to TRBJ2-7; 9 nucleotides agree with TRBD1. Germline assignment: CDR1 SGHRS and CDR2 YFSETQ. The V gene end was trimmed by 4 bases and the J gene end by 0 bases; junction bases not matched to a gene: 5. The CDR3 extends over 15 amino acids. CDR3 nucleotides: TGCGCCAGCAGCCCCTTGGGACAGGGCTCCTACGAGCAGTACTTC. Translated, it gives CASSPLGQGSYEQYF. Variable domain in full (rest from reference TRBV5-1 and TRBJ2-7): KAGVTQTPRYLIKTRGQQVTLSCSPISGHRSVSWYQQTPGQGLQFLFEYFSETQRNKGNFPGRFSGRQFSNSRSEMNVSTLELGDSALYLCASSPLGQGSYEQYFGPGTRLTVT.

V usage is TRBV28 and J usage is TRBJ1-2; no clear D gene. CDR1 and CDR2 (germline): MDHEN, SYDVKM. The V end lost 4 bases, the J end lost 7 bases, and 13 bases lay between the germline ends. The CDR3 length is 13 residues. The CDR3 DNA sequence: TGTGCCAGCAGTTCTGAGGATTCCGGTGGCTACACCTTC. It yields the protein CASSSEDSGGYTF.

This clone was observed once. This chain connects TRBV2 to TRBJ1-4, with 7 nucleotides matching TRBD1. The CDR3 has 14 residues. Germline lookup yields CDR1 SNHLY and CDR2 FYNNEI. The ends lost 9 bases at V and 5 bases at J; junction bases unmatched: 9. CDR3 nucleotide sequence: TGTGCCAGTTCGTACAGGGGCGAGAATGAAAAACTGTTTTTT. The encoded protein is CASSYRGENEKLFF.

This clone was seen a single time. The rearrangement uses TRBV2 and TRBJ2-2; TRBD1 agrees at 8 bases. This CDR3 spans 15 amino acids. Trimming removed 4 bases from V and 6 bases from J; junction bases left unmatched: 7. Germline assignment: CDR1 SNHLY and CDR2 FYNNEI. CDR3 sequence (DNA): TGTGCCAGCAGTGTGAGGACAGGGTACGCCGGGGAGCTGTTTTTT. This translates into CASSVRTGYAGELFF.

The J gene is TRBJ1-3, the V gene TRBV7-6; tentative D call: TRBD1 (5 bases). CDR1 SGHVS and CDR2 FNYEAQ come from the germline V gene. The CDR3 is 18 residues long. The V end lost 5 bases, the J end lost 4 bases, and 24 bases lay between the germline ends. DNA of the CDR3: TGTGCCAGCAGCCTAGGGGTTTATCGGAGGGGCAGAGGAAACACCATATATTTT. Translation gives CASSLGVYRRGRGNTIYF.

The rearrangement joins TRBV7-9 to TRBJ2-3, with TRBD2 as a possible D gene (6 bases). V shed 5 bases and J shed 6 bases, with 24 bases lying between them. The length of the CDR3 is 17 residues. Per germline, CDR1 SEHNR and CDR2 FQNEAQ (reference sequence). This CDR3 reads CASSKRDPAYGRDTQYF. DNA of the CDR3: TGTGCCAGCAGCAAACGGGACCCCGCATATGGGAGGGATACGCAGTATTTT.

This chain connects TRBV19 to TRBJ1-2; D may be TRBD1 (6 bases). The CDR3 is made up of 15 amino acids. V shed 2 bases and J shed 4 bases, with 14 bases lying between them. CDR1 is LNHDA, CDR2 SQIVND, per germline (reference sequence). This CDR3 is CASSIRPQGPYGYTF. CDR3 bases: TGTGCCAGTAGTATAAGGCCACAGGGACCCTATGGCTACACCTTC.